Sequencing of this T cell receptor (beta chain) was carried out in a study of control samples from healthy donors and cancer patients. Sequencing was performed with immunoSEQ multiplex PCR; in TCRdb, only in-frame clones are kept and a portion is missing. The table shows some 150,000 clones, with approximately 94% occurring only once. Germline V lookup: CDR1 LNHDA, CDR2 SQIVND (reference sequence). The CDR3 loop spans 14 amino acids. The trim removed 3 bases at V and 8 bases at J, leaving 5 bases unmatched. Material for sequencing was PBMCs. The receptor was isolated from a man between 60 and 70 years old with colorectal cancer. The chain uses TRBV19 and TRBJ1-4; 8 nucleotides match TRBD1. The CDR3 spells CASSIQGASEKLFF. CDR3 bases: TGTGCCAGTAGTATCCAGGGGGCTTCGGAAAAACTGTTTTTT.